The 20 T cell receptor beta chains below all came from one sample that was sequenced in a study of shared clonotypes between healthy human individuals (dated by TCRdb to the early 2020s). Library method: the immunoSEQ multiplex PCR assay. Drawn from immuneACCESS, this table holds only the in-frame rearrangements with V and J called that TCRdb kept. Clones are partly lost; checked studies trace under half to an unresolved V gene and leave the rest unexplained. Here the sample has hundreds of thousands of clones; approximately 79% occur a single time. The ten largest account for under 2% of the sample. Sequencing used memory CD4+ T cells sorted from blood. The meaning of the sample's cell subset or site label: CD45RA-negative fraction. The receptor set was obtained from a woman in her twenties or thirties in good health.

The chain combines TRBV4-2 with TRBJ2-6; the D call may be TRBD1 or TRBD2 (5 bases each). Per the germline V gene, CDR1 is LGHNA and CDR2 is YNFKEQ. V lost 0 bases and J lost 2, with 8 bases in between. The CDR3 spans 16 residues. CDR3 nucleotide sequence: TGTGCCAGCAGCCAAGAATGGGGGACTGGGGCCAACGTCCTGACTTTC. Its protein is CASSQEWGTGANVLTF.

DNA of the CDR3: TGCGCCAGCAGCTTGAGGGCCCCGTACGAGCAGTACTTC. Its translation: CASSLRAPYEQYF. The rearrangement uses TRBV5-1 and TRBJ2-7; D gene uncertain. This CDR3 is 13 amino acids long. V lost 1 base to trimming and J lost 4 bases, with 9 bases between them. Germline V gene lookup returns CDR1 SGHRS and CDR2 YFSETQ. The variable domain in full, completed from reference TRBV5-1 and TRBJ2-7, reads KAGVTQTPRYLIKTRGQQVTLSCSPISGHRSVSWYQQTPGQGLQFLFEYFSETQRNKGNFPGRFSGRQFSNSRSEMNVSTLELGDSALYLCASSLRAPYEQYFGPGTRLTVT.

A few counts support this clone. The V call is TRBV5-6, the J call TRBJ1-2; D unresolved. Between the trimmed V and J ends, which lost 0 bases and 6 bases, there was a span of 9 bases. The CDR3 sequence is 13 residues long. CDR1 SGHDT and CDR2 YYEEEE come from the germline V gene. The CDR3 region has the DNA TGTGCCAGCAGCTTGGGGCTACGGGATGGCTACACCTTC. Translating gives CASSLGLRDGYTF.

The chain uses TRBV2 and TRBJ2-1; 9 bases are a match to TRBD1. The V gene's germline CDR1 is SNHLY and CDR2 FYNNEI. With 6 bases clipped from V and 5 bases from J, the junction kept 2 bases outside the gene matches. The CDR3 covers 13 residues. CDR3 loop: CASSRTGDNEQFF. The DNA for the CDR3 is TGTGCCAGCAGCAGGACAGGGGACAATGAGCAGTTCTTC.

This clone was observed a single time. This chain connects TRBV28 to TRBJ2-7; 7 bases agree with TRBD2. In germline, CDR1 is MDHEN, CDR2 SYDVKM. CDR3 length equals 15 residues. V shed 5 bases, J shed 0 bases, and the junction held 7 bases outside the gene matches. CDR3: CASSEIAGSSYEQYF. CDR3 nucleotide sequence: TGTGCCAGCAGTGAGATAGCGGGTAGCTCCTACGAGCAGTACTTC.

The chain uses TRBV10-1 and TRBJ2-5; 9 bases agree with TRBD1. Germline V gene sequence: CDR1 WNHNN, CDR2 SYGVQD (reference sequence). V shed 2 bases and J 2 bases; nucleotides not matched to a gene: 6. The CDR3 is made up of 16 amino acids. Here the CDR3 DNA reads TGCGCCAGCAGTGAGGGGACAGGGCCGGGGCAAGAGACCCAGTACTTC. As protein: CASSEGTGPGQETQYF.

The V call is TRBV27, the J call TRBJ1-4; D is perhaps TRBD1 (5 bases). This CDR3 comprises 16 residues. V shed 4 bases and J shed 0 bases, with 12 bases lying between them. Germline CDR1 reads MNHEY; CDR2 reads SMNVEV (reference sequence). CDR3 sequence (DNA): TGTGCCAGCAGTTGGCACAGGACCACAACTAATGAAAAACTGTTTTTT. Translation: CASSWHRTTTNEKLFF. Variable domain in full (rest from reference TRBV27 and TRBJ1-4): EAQVTQNPRYLITVTGKKLTVTCSQNMNHEYMSWYRQDPGLGLRQIYYSMNVEVTDKGDVPEGYKVSRKEKRNFPLILESPSPNQTSLYFCASSWHRTTTNEKLFFGSGTQLSVL.

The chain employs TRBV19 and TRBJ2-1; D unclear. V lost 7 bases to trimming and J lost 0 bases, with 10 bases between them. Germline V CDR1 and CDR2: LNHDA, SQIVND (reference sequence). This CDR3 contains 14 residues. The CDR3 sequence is CASKGMSSYNEQFF. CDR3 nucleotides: TGTGCCAGTAAAGGTATGAGCTCCTACAATGAGCAGTTCTTC. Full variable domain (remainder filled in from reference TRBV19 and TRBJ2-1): DGGITQSPKYLFRKEGQNVTLSCEQNLNHDAMYWYRQDPGQGLRLIYYSQIVNDFQKGDIAEGYSVSREKKESFPLTVTSAQKNPTAFYLCASKGMSSYNEQFFGPGTRLTVL.

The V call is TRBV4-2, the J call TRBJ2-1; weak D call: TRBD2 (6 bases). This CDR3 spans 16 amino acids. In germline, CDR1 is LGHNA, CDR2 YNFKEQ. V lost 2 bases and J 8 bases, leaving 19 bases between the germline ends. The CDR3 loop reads CASSQTLARGGDEQFF. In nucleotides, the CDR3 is TGTGCCAGCAGCCAAACTCTAGCGAGGGGAGGTGATGAGCAGTTCTTC.

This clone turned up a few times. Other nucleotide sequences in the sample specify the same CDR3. CDR3 nucleotides: TGTGCCAGCAGTTACTCGCACGGCAACTATGGCTACACCTTC. Translation: CASSYSHGNYGYTF. The V gene is TRBV6-5, the J gene TRBJ1-2, with D unresolved. Trimming stripped 0 bases from V and 2 bases from J, with 7 bases between. This CDR3 is 14 amino acids long. CDR1 is MNHEY, CDR2 SVGAGI, per germline.

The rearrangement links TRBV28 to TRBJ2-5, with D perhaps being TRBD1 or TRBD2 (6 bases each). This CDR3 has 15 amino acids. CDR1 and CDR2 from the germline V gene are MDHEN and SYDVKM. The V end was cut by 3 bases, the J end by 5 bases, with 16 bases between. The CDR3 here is CASSLGGHERETQYF. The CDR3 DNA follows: TGTGCCAGCAGTTTGGGGGGCCACGAGCGGGAGACCCAGTACTTC.

CDR3 in DNA: TGTGCCAGCAGCTTAGCGGGAGGGGCAGATACGCAGTATTTT. This codes for CASSLAGGADTQYF. The chain is built from TRBV7-2 and TRBJ2-3, with 7 bases identical to TRBD2. The germline V gene has CDR1 SGHTA and CDR2 FQGNSA. The J segment lost 4 bases and the V segment lost 0 bases, leaving 1 base of the junction unmatched. The CDR3 contains 14 residues.

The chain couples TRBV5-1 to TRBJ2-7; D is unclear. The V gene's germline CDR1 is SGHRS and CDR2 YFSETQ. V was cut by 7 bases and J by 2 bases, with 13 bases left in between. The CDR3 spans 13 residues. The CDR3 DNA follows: TGCGCCAGCGGAAGGGCCGGAACCTACGAGCAGTACTTC. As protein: CASGRAGTYEQYF.

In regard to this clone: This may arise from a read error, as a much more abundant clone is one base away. Here the CDR3 reads CASSLGDTDTQYF. The DNA for the CDR3 is TGCGCCAGCAGCTTGGGGGACACAGATACGCAGTATTTT. The V call is TRBV5-1, the J call TRBJ2-3; D ambiguous. The ends were cut back, 0 bases at V and 2 bases at J, with 4 bases in the middle. Germline CDR1 is SGHRS and CDR2 is YFSETQ. The CDR3 covers 13 residues. The full variable domain, in which reference TRBV5-1 and TRBJ2-3 provide the parts outside the CDR3, is KAGVTQTPRYLIKTRGQQVTLSCSPISGHRSVSWYQQTPGQGLQFLFEYFSETQRNKGNFPGRFSGRQFSNSRSEMNVSTLELGDSALYLCASSLGDTDTQYFGPGTRLTVL.

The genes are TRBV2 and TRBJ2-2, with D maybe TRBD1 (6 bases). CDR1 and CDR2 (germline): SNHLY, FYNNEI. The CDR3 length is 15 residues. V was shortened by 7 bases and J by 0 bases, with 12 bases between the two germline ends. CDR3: CASNPQGTNTGELFF. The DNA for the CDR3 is TGTGCCAGCAACCCCCAGGGGACGAACACCGGGGAGCTGTTTTTT.

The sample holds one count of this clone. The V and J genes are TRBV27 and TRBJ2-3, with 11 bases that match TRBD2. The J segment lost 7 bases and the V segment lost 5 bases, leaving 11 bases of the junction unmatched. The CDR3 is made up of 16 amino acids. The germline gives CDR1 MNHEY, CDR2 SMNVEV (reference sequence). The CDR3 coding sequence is TGTGCCAGCAGTCCCCGACTAGCGGGGAGTTCTTATACGCAGTATTTT. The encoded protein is CASSPRLAGSSYTQYF.

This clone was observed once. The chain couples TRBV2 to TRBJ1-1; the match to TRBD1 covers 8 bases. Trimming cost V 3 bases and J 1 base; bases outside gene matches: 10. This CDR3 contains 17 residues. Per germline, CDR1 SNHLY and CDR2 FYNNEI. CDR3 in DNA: TGTGCCAGCAGTGATTCAGGGGGCTGGGATTCGAACACTGAAGCTTTCTTT. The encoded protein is CASSDSGGWDSNTEAFF.

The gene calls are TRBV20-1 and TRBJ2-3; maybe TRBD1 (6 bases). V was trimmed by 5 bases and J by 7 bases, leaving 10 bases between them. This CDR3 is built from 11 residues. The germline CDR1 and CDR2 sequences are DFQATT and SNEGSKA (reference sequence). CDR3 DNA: TGCAGTGCTGGCAGGGGTTATACGCAGTATTTT. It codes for CSAGRGYTQYF.

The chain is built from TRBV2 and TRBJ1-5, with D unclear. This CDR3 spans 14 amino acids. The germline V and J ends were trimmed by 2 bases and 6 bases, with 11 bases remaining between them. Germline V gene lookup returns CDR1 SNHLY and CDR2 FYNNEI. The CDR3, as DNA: TGTGCCAGCAGTGAACAGGTCGGAAGTCAGCCCCAGCATTTT. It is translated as CASSEQVGSQPQHF. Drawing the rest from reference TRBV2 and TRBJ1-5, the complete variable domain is EPEVTQTPSHQVTQMGQEVILRCVPISNHLYFYWYRQILGQKVEFLVSFYNNEISEKSEIFDDQFSVERPDGSNFTLKIRSTKLEDSAMYFCASSEQVGSQPQHFGDGTRLSIL.

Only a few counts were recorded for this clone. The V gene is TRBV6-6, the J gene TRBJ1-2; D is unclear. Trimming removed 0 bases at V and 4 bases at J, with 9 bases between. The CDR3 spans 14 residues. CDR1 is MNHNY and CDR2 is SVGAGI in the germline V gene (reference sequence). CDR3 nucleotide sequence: TGTGCCAGCAGTTACTCCGGGGAAGCCTATGGCTACACCTTC. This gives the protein CASSYSGEAYGYTF.